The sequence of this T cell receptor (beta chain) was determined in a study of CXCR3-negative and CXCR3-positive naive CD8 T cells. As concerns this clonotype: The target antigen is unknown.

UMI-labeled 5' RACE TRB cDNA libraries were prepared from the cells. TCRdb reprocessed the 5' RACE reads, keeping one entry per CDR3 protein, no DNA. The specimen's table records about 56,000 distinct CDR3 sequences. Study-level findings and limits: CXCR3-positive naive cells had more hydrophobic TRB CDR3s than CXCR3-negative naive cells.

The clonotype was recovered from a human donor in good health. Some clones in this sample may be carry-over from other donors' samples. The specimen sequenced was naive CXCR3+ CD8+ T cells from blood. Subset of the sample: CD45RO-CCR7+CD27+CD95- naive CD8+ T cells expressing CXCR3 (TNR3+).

The CDR3 protein is CASSWAPRGPNTEAFF. The chain joins TRBV7-8 to TRBJ1-1; TCRdb's D call, TRBD1, is unchecked because there is no DNA. The CDR3 length is 16 residues. Germline V gene data show CDR1 as SGHVS and CDR2 as FQNEAQ.